This record concerns one T cell receptor beta chain sequence. The data were taken from a study of HIV-infected patients and healthy controls. All unsorted peripheral T cells were captured because whole blood was used without fractionation. Around 0.5 ug RNA was reverse transcribed with alpha and beta constant-region primers. Separate chain-specific third strand synthesis with multiplexing indices produced the alpha and beta libraries. TCRdb independently ran MiXCR on the 5' RACE reads; one entry per CDR3 protein. The sample lists about 18,000 distinct CDR3 sequences, more than 10% occurring once. The germline V gene encodes CDR1 MNHNS and CDR2 SASEGT. V was trimmed by 4 bases and J by 1 base, leaving 5 bases between them. The CDR3 covers 13 residues.

The V call is TRBV6-1, the J call TRBJ1-5, with D unclear. Sequenced: blood. This sequence originates from an adult in good health. The CDR3 DNA reads TGTGCCAGCAGTGCGGGCAGCAATCAGCCCCAGCATTTT. Encoded protein: CASSAGSNQPQHF.